The rows below give T cell receptor beta chains drawn from one sample of a study of OX40 agonist ivuxolimab in advanced cancers. Generated by immunoSEQ multiplex PCR, the TCRdb table keeps only in-frame clones and is missing some. The table lists more than 20,000 clones, 70% to 90% of them singletons. The source material was CD4+ or CD8+ T cells sorted from blood, sampled in a trial of the OX40 agonist ivuxolimab. These receptor sequences come from an adult with an advanced solid tumor such as melanoma, head and neck, liver or kidney cancer. Each CDR3 is given with its conserved first and last residue. The D gene is left open where the match is weak. Expanded clones get a size class; other rows say once, few or many, or leave the size out.

clone size: NA; D gene: TRBD2; V gene: TRBV10-2; J gene: TRBJ2-7; CDR3 protein: CASSEIAGASGDEQYF; CDR3 DNA: TGTGCCAGCAGTGAGATAGCGGGAGCCTCGGGGGACGAGCAGTACTTC
clone size: NA; D gene: NA; V gene: TRBV19; J gene: TRBJ1-4; CDR3 protein: CASSIVGSEKLFF; CDR3 DNA: TGTGCCAGTAGTATTGTAGGGAGTGAAAAACTGTTTTTT
clone size: NA; D gene: TRBD2; V gene: TRBV2; J gene: TRBJ2-7; CDR3 protein: CASTREDSYEQYF; CDR3 DNA: TGTGCCAGCACGCGGGAGGACTCCTACGAGCAGTACTTC
clone size: NA; D gene: NA; V gene: TRBV5-6; J gene: TRBJ1-2; CDR3 protein: CASSLAYRTDYGYTF; CDR3 DNA: TGTGCCAGCAGCTTGGCGTATCGGACCGACTATGGCTACACCTTC
clone size: few; D gene: NA; V gene: TRBV9; J gene: TRBJ1-1; CDR3 protein: CASSAGSTEAFF; CDR3 DNA: TGTGCCAGCAGCGCGGGGTCGACTGAAGCTTTCTTT
clone size: NA; D gene: TRBD1; V gene: TRBV13; J gene: TRBJ1-2; CDR3 protein: CASSPGTVVIPNYGYTF; CDR3 DNA: TGTGCCAGCAGCCCCGGGACAGTGGTAATTCCGAACTATGGCTACACCTTC
clone size: NA; D gene: NA; V gene: TRBV7-9; J gene: TRBJ2-1; CDR3 protein: CASSFTQEQFF; CDR3 DNA: TGTGCCAGCAGCTTTACTCAAGAGCAGTTCTTC
clone size: once; D gene: NA; V gene: TRBV25-1; J gene: TRBJ2-1; CDR3 protein: CASSDLVGGNEQFF; CDR3 DNA: TGTGCCAGCAGTGACTTAGTCGGGGGCAATGAGCAGTTCTTC
clone size: NA; D gene: NA; V gene: TRBV7-2; J gene: TRBJ2-3; CDR3 protein: CASSLSGGFTDTQYF; CDR3 DNA: TGTGCCAGCAGCTTGTCCGGGGGATTCACAGATACGCAGTATTTT
clone size: NA; D gene: TRBD1; V gene: TRBV27; J gene: TRBJ2-7; CDR3 protein: CASSLGGQGPYEQYF; CDR3 DNA: TGTGCCAGCAGTTTAGGCGGACAGGGACCCTACGAGCAGTACTTC
clone size: NA; D gene: NA; V gene: TRBV28; J gene: TRBJ2-7; CDR3 protein: CASSFRVSYEQYF; CDR3 DNA: TGTGCCAGCAGCTTTCGTGTATCCTACGAGCAGTACTTC
clone size: NA; D gene: NA; V gene: TRBV28; J gene: TRBJ1-1; CDR3 protein: CASSLVASQEAFF; CDR3 DNA: TGTGCCAGCAGTTTGGTAGCGTCACAGGAAGCTTTCTTT
clone size: NA; D gene: NA; V gene: TRBV27; J gene: TRBJ1-5; CDR3 protein: CASSLIPGVGNQPQHF; CDR3 DNA: TGTGCCAGCAGTTTAATCCCGGGGGTGGGCAATCAGCCCCAGCATTTT
clone size: NA; D gene: NA; V gene: TRBV29-1; J gene: TRBJ1-1; CDR3 protein: CSVEGDTEAFF; CDR3 DNA: TGCAGCGTTGAAGGGGACACTGAAGCTTTCTTT
clone size: NA; D gene: NA; V gene: TRBV29-1; J gene: TRBJ1-4; CDR3 protein: CSVEEGKLFF; CDR3 DNA: TGCAGCGTTGAAGAGGGGAAACTGTTTTTT
clone size: NA; D gene: NA; V gene: TRBV2; J gene: TRBJ2-5; CDR3 protein: CASSSSRSWETQYF; CDR3 DNA: TGTGCCAGCAGTAGCTCCCGTAGTTGGGAGACCCAGTACTTC
clone size: NA; D gene: NA; V gene: TRBV10-2; J gene: TRBJ2-3; CDR3 protein: CASATGAGDTQYF; CDR3 DNA: TGCGCCAGCGCGACGGGAGCAGGAGATACGCAGTATTTT
clone size: once; D gene: NA; V gene: TRBV28; J gene: TRBJ1-5; CDR3 protein: CASSLWGEGNQPQHF; CDR3 DNA: TGTGCCAGCAGTTTGTGGGGGGAAGGCAATCAGCCCCAGCATTTT
clone size: once; D gene: NA; V gene: TRBV27; J gene: TRBJ2-1; CDR3 protein: CASSLLAVSYNKQFF; CDR3 DNA: TGTGCCAGCAGTTTACTGGCGGTCTCCTACAATAAGCAGTTCTTC
clone size: few; D gene: NA; V gene: TRBV28; J gene: TRBJ2-7; CDR3 protein: CASSSPRVPEQYF; CDR3 DNA: TGTGCCAGCAGTTCCCCCAGGGTACCCGAGCAGTACTTC
clone size: NA; D gene: NA; V gene: TRBV5-6; J gene: TRBJ1-4; CDR3 protein: CASSLGDLVNEKLFF; CDR3 DNA: TGTGCCAGCAGCTTGGGGGACTTGGTTAATGAAAAACTGTTTTTT
clone size: NA; D gene: NA; V gene: TRBV9; J gene: TRBJ1-4; CDR3 protein: CASSVETRPNEKLFF; CDR3 DNA: TGTGCCAGCAGCGTAGAAACGAGGCCAAACGAAAAACTGTTTTTT
clone size: NA; D gene: NA; V gene: TRBV7-9; J gene: TRBJ2-3; CDR3 protein: CASSLTGRADTQYF; CDR3 DNA: TGTGCCAGCAGCTTGACAGGGAGGGCAGATACGCAGTATTTT
clone size: NA; D gene: NA; V gene: TRBV9; J gene: TRBJ2-7; CDR3 protein: CASSVGSTTYEQYF; CDR3 DNA: TGTGCCAGCAGCGTAGGTTCTACCACCTACGAGCAGTACTTC
clone size: once; D gene: TRBD2; V gene: TRBV28; J gene: TRBJ2-7; CDR3 protein: CASSFFTSGRAQEQYF; CDR3 DNA: TGTGCCAGCAGTTTCTTCACTAGCGGGAGGGCTCAAGAGCAGTACTTC